Below are 5 T cell receptor beta chains sequenced from a single sample in a study of identical twins. MiXCR was run by TCRdb on the 5' RACE reads, yielding one entry per CDR3 protein. The sample contains some 460,000 distinct CDR3 sequences, more than 13% of which appear only once. Another study also made use of these data, one on yellow fever vaccine responses in identical twins.

The source material was CD4+ T cells sorted from blood. The source is a woman under 30 in good health.

This clonotype was seen a few times. The CDR3 DNA sequence: TGTGCCAGCAGCCTTATAGCGGGCGCCGAAGCTACGCAGTATTTT. Protein product: CASSLIAGAEATQYF. The chain links TRBV14 to TRBJ2-3, with 7 nucleotides matching TRBD2. The junction had 12 bases not matched to a gene; V was cut back by 4 bases and J by 8 bases. This CDR3 has 15 amino acids. Germline V lookup: CDR1 SGHDN, CDR2 FVKESK.

This clonotype turned up a few times. The J gene is TRBJ2-3, the V gene TRBV25-1; 9 nucleotides match TRBD2. Per germline, CDR1 MGHDK and CDR2 SYGVNS. Losses at the gene ends were 3 bases for V and 6 bases for J; bases not matched to a gene: 10. The CDR3 has 16 residues. CDR3 sequence (DNA): TGTGCCAGCAGTGAGCTTCTTAGCGGGAGTATGGATACGCAGTATTTT. Translated: CASSELLSGSMDTQYF. Supplemented by reference TRBV25-1 and TRBJ2-3, the full variable domain reads EADIYQTPRYLVIGTGKKITLECSQTMGHDKMYWYQQDPGMELHLIHYSYGVNSTEKGDLSSESTVSRIRTEHFPLTLESARPSHTSQYLCASSELLSGSMDTQYFGPGTRLTVL.

The rearrangement uses TRBV7-6 and TRBJ2-2; D ambiguous. The CDR3 sequence is 15 residues long. The V gene lost 5 bases and the J gene lost 3 bases, with 13 bases spanning the gap. The germline gives CDR1 SGHVS, CDR2 FNYEAQ. The DNA for the CDR3 is TGTGCCAGCAGCCAACGCTCTACCTACACCGGGGAGCTGTTTTTT. It codes for CASSQRSTYTGELFF.

This clonotype turned up a few times. DNA of the CDR3: TGTGCCAGCAGCCAAGATGGTGGACGGGAGAAGGACACCGGGGAGCTGTTTTTT. It encodes CASSQDGGREKDTGELFF. This chain uses TRBV4-2 with TRBJ2-2; possibly TRBD2 for D (6 bases). Between the trimmed V and J ends, which lost 0 bases and 3 bases, there was a span of 17 bases. Germline values: CDR1 LGHNA, CDR2 YNFKEQ. The CDR3 is 18 amino acids.

The genes are TRBV28 and TRBJ2-2, with D perhaps TRBD1 or TRBD2 (6 bases each). CDR3 size: 18 residues. Germline V gene lookup returns CDR1 MDHEN and CDR2 SYDVKM. V lost 4 bases and J lost 4, with 22 bases in between. Written as DNA, the CDR3 is TGTGCCAGCAGTTCCCCGGGCGGACAAGGGGGAGGCACCGGGGAGCTGTTTTTT. Its protein product is CASSSPGGQGGGTGELFF.